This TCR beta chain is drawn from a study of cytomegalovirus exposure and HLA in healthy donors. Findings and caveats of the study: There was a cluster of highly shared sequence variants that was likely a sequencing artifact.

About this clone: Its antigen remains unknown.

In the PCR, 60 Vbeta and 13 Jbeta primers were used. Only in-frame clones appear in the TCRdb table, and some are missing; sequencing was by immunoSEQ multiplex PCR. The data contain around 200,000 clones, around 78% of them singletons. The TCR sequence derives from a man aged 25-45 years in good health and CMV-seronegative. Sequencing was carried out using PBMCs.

The CDR3 DNA follows: TGCGCCAGCAGCTTGAGCCCGACTAGCGGGACCGAGCAGTACTTC. This gives the protein CASSLSPTSGTEQYF. The V and J genes are TRBV5-1 and TRBJ2-7; 11 bases match TRBD2. Losses at the gene ends were 1 base for V and 6 bases for J; bases not matched to a gene: 6. Germline V gives CDR1 SGHRS, CDR2 YFSETQ. This CDR3 contains 15 residues.